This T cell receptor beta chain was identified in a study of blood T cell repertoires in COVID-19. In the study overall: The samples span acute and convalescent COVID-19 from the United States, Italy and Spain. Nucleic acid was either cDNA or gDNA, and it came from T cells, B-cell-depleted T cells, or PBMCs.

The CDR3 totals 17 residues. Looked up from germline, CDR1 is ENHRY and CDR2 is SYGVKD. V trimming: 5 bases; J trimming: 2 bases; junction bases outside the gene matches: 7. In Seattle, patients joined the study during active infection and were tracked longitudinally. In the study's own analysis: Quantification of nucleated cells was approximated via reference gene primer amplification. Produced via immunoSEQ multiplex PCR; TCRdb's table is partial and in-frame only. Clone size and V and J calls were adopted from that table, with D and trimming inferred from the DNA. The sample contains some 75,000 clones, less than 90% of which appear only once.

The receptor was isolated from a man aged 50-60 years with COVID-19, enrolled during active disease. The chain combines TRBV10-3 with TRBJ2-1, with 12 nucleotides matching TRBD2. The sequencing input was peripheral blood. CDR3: CAISRTSGIETYNEQFF. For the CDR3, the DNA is TGTGCCATCAGTAGGACTAGCGGGATCGAAACCTACAATGAGCAGTTCTTC.